This T cell receptor (beta chain) was obtained from a study of T-cell reconstitution after alpha-beta-depleted transplantation in children. This clonotype was seen just once. The CDR3 sequence is 14 residues long. The ends were cut back, 3 bases at V and 2 bases at J, with 11 bases in the middle. Germline values: CDR1 SGHAT, CDR2 FQNNGV. It was with unique molecular identifiers that the TCRbeta library was prepared. MiXCR, applied by TCRdb to the PCR reads, yields one record per CDR3 protein. The sample shows approximately 520,000 distinct CDR3 sequences, approximately 32% of them seen only once. The input for sequencing was PBMCs from the stem cell graft donor, taken from the stem cell graft. The receptor's source is a human donor who donated a stem cell graft to a child with aplastic anemia. V is TRBV11-2 and J is TRBJ2-7, with D tentatively TRBD1 (6 bases). The CDR3 reads CASSFGTFPYEQYF. CDR3 bases: TGTGCCAGCAGCTTCGGGACATTCCCCTACGAGCAGTACTTC.